This TCR beta chain was recorded in a study of memory CD4+ T cells and cytomegalovirus serostatus. Study information: Of the healthy Belgian adults, eight or nine were CMV seropositive and about 24 seronegative. The study, taken as a whole, reports: A US-trained random forest predicted CMV serostatus with median AUC 0.91. Each of approximately 73 CMV-associated TCRbeta sequences occurred in one to five individuals. Suggested: most of the CMV-linked TCR signature lies in CD4+ memory cells.

Generated by immunoSEQ multiplex PCR, the TCRdb table keeps only in-frame clones and is missing some. The table includes about 92,000 clones, about four fifths detected once. The sort gate was single viable CD3+CD4+CD8-CD45RO+ cells for memory CD4+ T cells. This CDR3 is built from 14 residues. Germline loops: CDR1 SGHAT, CDR2 FQDESV (reference sequence). Trimming removed 0 bases from V and 0 bases from J, with 5 bases in between. This clone came up a few times. The antigen remains unidentified. This rearrangement joins TRBV11-1 to TRBJ2-5; D is ambiguous. This TCR came from an adult in good health and CMV-seropositive. Sequenced: memory CD4+ T cells from blood. The CDR3 DNA sequence: TGTGCCAGCAGCTTAGCGTACCACCAAGAGACCCAGTACTTC. Translated, it gives CASSLAYHQETQYF.